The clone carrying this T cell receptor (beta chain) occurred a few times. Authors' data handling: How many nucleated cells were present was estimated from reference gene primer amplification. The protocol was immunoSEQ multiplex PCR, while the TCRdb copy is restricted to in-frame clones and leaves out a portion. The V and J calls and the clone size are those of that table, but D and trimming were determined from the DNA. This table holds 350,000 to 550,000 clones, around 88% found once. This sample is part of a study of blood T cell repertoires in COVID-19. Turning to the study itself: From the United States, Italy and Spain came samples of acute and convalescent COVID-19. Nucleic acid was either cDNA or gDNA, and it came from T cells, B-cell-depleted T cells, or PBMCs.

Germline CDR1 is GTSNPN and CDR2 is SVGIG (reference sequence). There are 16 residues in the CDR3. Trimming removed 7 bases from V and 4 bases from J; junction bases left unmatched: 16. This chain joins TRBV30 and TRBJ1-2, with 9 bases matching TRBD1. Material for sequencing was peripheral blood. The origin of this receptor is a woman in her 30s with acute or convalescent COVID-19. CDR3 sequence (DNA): TGTGCCTCTTACCGGGACAGGGCCCTTGTCAGCTATGGCTACACCTTC. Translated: CASYRDRALVSYGYTF.